This TCR beta chain is drawn from a study of T cell responses to AZD1222 COVID-19 vaccine. General study findings and limits: Just five or six AZD1222 recipients tested seropositive at baseline.

On this clone itself: Its antigen is not known.

Data came from immunoSEQ multiplex PCR; TCRdb stores just in-frame clones and leaves some out. The sample lists 90,000 to 150,000 clones; over 75% were seen once. Germline lookup yields CDR1 GTSNPN and CDR2 SVGIG (reference sequence). The CDR3 has 12 residues. V was clipped by 1 base and J by 15 bases, with 13 bases between them. The chain combines TRBV30 with TRBJ1-6; D is ambiguous. The sequencing here drew on peripheral blood, taken on day 0 of AZD1222 vaccination. The receptor was derived from an adult in good health. The CDR3 reads CAWSGNGDLLHF. The CDR3 DNA reads as TGTGCCTGGAGTGGTAACGGTGATCTCCTCCACTTT.